This TCR beta chain was captured in a study of T cell responses to AZD1222 COVID-19 vaccine. General study points: An increase in Spike-specific TCR breadth and depth was observed after two AZD1222 doses. The study reported that nearly half of spike-specific TCRs target unmutated variant regions.

Regarding this clone: Its matching antigen is unknown.

The method was immunoSEQ multiplex PCR; TCRdb's version includes in-frame clones alone and lacks a portion of them. The sample has tens of thousands of clones, approximately 92% seen once. The length of the CDR3 is 18 residues. Germline CDR1 and CDR2: SGHRS and YFSETQ. Trimming removed 1 base from V and 7 bases from J; junction bases left unmatched: 13. The source material was peripheral blood, sampled 28 days after the second AZD1222 dose. The sequence derives from an adult who received the AZD1222 COVID-19 vaccine. V usage is TRBV5-1 and J usage is TRBJ2-1; 11 nucleotides line up with TRBD2. CDR3 loop: CASSLNRLAGGPGNEQFF. The CDR3 DNA sequence: TGCGCCAGCAGCTTGAACAGGTTAGCGGGAGGGCCGGGGAATGAGCAGTTCTTC.